The entry below gives a single T cell receptor (beta chain) sequence along with its context. This clone was seen more than once but under ten times. No antigen is known for it. Gene names and germline sequences here are all drawn from mouse data. The read falls 4 residues short of the CDR3 end, and the missing part is taken from the germline J gene. This entry is derived from a study of CD8+ T cells in alopecia areata (dated by TCRdb to the late 2010s). Notes on the research overall: Female C3H/HeJ recipients, roughly 7-11 weeks old, were grafted with skin from C3H/HeJ donors with spontaneous alopecia (about 6-12 months old). Scalp clonality was compared among normal scalp (n=4), patchy alopecia areata scalp (n=8), and alopecia totalis/universalis scalp (n=8). Amplification of TCRbeta CDR3 regions was done by immunoSEQ multiplex PCR using 35 Vbeta forward primers and 13 Jbeta reverse primers. Scalp tissue and sorted CD4+ and CD8+ peripheral blood T cells from patchy and totalis/universalis alopecia areata patients and from healthy controls were covered by human TCRbeta sequencing. RNA was obtained with the PAXgene miRNA kit for fixed scalp, the miRNeasy kit for PBMCs, and the RNeasy kit for mouse skin. To study T cell clonal expansion in alopecia areata, the researchers applied high-throughput TCRbeta sequencing to both the C3H/HeJ mouse model and human patients.

Cells from pooled mouse cutaneous lymph nodes were stained for CD4, CD8alpha, NKG2D, NKG2ACE and other markers and then sorted on a BD Influx. Paper-wide results and their limitations: Compared with normal scalp, lesional scalp, particularly in alopecia totalis/universalis, had higher clonality and more expanded CD8+ clones, which suggests antigenic drive. TCR sequences shared between patients were less clear than in mice, possibly partly because of HLA diversity in the patient population. Unlike mouse skin, where gammadelta T cells dominate, normal human skin contains resident alphabeta T cells that get sequenced too, which complicates analysis of the scalp TCR repertoire.

Trimmed from V: 6 bases; trimmed from J: 3 bases; junction bases lacking a gene match: 7. From the cysteine up to the phenylalanine, the CDR3 has a length of 16 residues. The DNA covers only part of the CDR3, 36 bases in frame from base 1. Via the germline V gene, CDR1 is MSHET and CDR2 SYDVDS. The library came from the immunoSEQ multiplex PCR assay. RNA was extracted from all samples and reverse transcribed into cDNA, which served as template for TCR sequencing. SuperScript III was used to make first-strand cDNA, primed with a 2:1 mix of oligo-dT and random hexamers. A synthetic immune receptor repertoire was used to gauge amplification bias, and whatever bias remained was removed computationally. Sequencing of the libraries was done on Illumina HiSeq with 60 bp reads that cover the CDR3, reading from J toward V. In the source study's methods: Raw reads were preprocessed for error removal, and CDR3 was defined according to IMGT conventions as running from the conserved cysteine to phenylalanine. Clonality was computed as 1 minus the Shannon entropy, with the entropy normalized by log2 of the number of productive unique TCRs. CD4 or CD8 identity of scalp clones was inferred by cross-referencing scalp TCRbeta sequences with sorted blood CD4 and CD8 repertoires. Drawn from immuneACCESS, this table holds only the in-frame rearrangements with V and J called that TCRdb kept. Clones are partly lost; checked studies trace under half to an unresolved V gene and leave the rest unexplained. The DNA gave D and trimming, while V, J and clone size come from that table. In this sample the table shows over 250,000 clones, and no singletons are among them. The top ten clones comprise about 1.2% of the sample.

The receptor was isolated from a C3H/HeJ mouse with alopecia areata. This strain is characterized by the MHC haplotype H2-k. This sequence uses TRBV29 and TRBJ2-3, with 12 bases matching TRBD2. The sequenced sample was CD4+ T cells sorted from a lymph node. This receptor has the CDR3 CASSLGLGGMAETLYF. The sequenced CDR3 bases are TGTGCTAGCAGCCTGGGACTGGGGGGTATGGCAGAA. The entire variable domain, with the stretches around the CDR3 drawn from the reference TRBV29 and TRBJ2-3 proteins, is DMKVTQMPRYLIKRMGENVLLECGQDMSHETMYWYRQDPGLGLQLIYISYDVDSNSEGDIPKGYRVSRKKREHFSLILDSAKTNQTSVYFCASSLGLGGMAETLYFGSGTRLTVL.